A single sample gave rise to the 16 T cell receptor beta chains below, sequenced in a study of T cells in Graves' hyperthyroidism and ophthalmopathy. Amplification of TCR beta CDR3 regions was performed using RNA transcripts as template. First-round RT-PCR of the TCR CDR3 relied on the HTBI primer set. TCRdb analysed the multiplex PCR reads with MiXCR anew, one entry per CDR3 protein. This table has around 500,000 distinct CDR3 sequences, around 15% appearing once. Sequencing was performed on blood. These receptors all stem from a woman in her twenties or thirties with Graves' ophthalmopathy.

This clonotype was seen many times. This chain links TRBV7-2 with TRBJ2-1; D is possibly TRBD1 or TRBD2 (6 bases each). Germline V gives CDR1 SGHTA, CDR2 FQGNSA. The CDR3 is made up of 14 amino acids. Trimming removed 5 bases at V and 9 bases at J, with 17 bases between. Here the CDR3 reads CASSPPPGGGEQFF. The CDR3 nucleotides are TGTGCCAGCAGCCCGCCCCCCGGGGGCGGTGAGCAGTTCTTC.

This clonotype was observed at least ten times. The chain links TRBV20-1 to TRBJ2-1; no reliable D call. There are 13 residues in the CDR3. Germline loops: CDR1 DFQATT, CDR2 SNEGSKA (reference sequence). Trimming pared 3 bases from V and 8 bases from J, leaving 14 bases between. CDR3 nucleotide sequence: TGCAGTGCTAGCAATCCTATAGGCGATGAGCAGTTCTTC. It yields the protein CSASNPIGDEQFF.

The chain employs TRBV28 and TRBJ2-2; 7 bases agree with TRBD1. CDR1 is MDHEN, CDR2 SYDVKM, per germline. The CDR3 is 11 residues long. With 8 bases clipped from V and 13 bases from J, the junction kept 7 bases outside the gene matches. The DNA of the CDR3 is TGTGCCAGCGGGGTCTGGACAGGGCTGTTTTTT. It specifies CASGVWTGLFF.

This clonotype was counted between two and nine times. The gene calls are TRBV2 and TRBJ2-5; D is undetermined. CDR1 and CDR2 from the germline V gene are SNHLY and FYNNEI. CDR3 length: 13 amino acids. The V end was cut by 8 bases, the J end by 5 bases, with 15 bases between. The CDR3 loop is CASSFGFGETQYF. CDR3 nucleotides: TGTGCCAGCTCCTTTGGCTTCGGCGAGACCCAGTACTTC.

This clonotype was picked up a small number of times. J is TRBJ2-1 and V is TRBV29-1; 7 positions match TRBD2. V shed 2 bases and J 8 bases; nucleotides not matched to a gene: 12. The germline V gene has CDR1 SQVTM and CDR2 ANQGSEA. The CDR3 is 15 amino acids. The CDR3 sequence: CSVERGGSGADEQFF. Written as DNA, the CDR3 is TGCAGCGTTGAAAGGGGCGGGAGTGGCGCGGATGAGCAGTTCTTC.

This clonotype was seen at least ten times. The gene calls are TRBV6-1 and TRBJ2-7; 7 nucleotides line up with TRBD1. The CDR3 spans 15 residues. V gave up 2 bases and J gave up 5 bases; unmatched junction bases: 9. Germline assignment: CDR1 MNHNS and CDR2 SASEGT. The CDR3 loop reads CASSESPIDRDEQYF. CDR3 sequence (DNA): TGTGCCAGCAGTGAATCCCCTATTGACAGGGACGAGCAGTACTTC.

The chain employs TRBV5-4 and TRBJ2-1, with D possibly being TRBD2 (6 bases). CDR3 size: 15 residues. V was shortened by 4 bases and J by 8 bases, with 19 bases between the two germline ends. Germline V CDR1 and CDR2: SGHNT, YYREEE (reference sequence). The CDR3 region has the DNA TGTGCCAGCAGCCGGGAGAGCCGGAAGATCCATGAGCAGTTCTTC. It yields the protein CASSRESRKIHEQFF.

As concerns this clonotype: One end of the junction fails to match germline, which may point to a read error. The chain couples TRBV5-1 to TRBJ2-7; no clear D gene. Germline lookup yields CDR1 SGHRS and CDR2 YFSETQ. The CDR3 runs 12 residues. As DNA, the CDR3 is TGTGCCAGCAGCTCTTTCGCCTACGAGCAGTACTTC. Amino acids: CASSSFAYEQYF.

This clonotype was seen at least ten times. The chain joins TRBV20-1 to TRBJ2-7, with 9 positions matching TRBD2. Losses at the gene ends were 5 bases for V and 4 bases for J; bases not matched to a gene: 6. This CDR3 has 13 amino acids. Germline V gene lookup returns CDR1 DFQATT and CDR2 SNEGSKA (reference sequence). The CDR3 protein is CSALTSGQYEQYF. Written as DNA, the CDR3 is TGCAGTGCTTTGACTAGCGGTCAGTACGAGCAGTACTTC.

The chain recombines TRBV9 with TRBJ1-5; D unresolved. Trimming removed 1 base at V and 4 bases at J, with 12 bases between. The CDR3 is 15 residues long. Per the germline V gene, CDR1 is SGDLS and CDR2 is YYNGEE. In nucleotides, the CDR3 is TGTGCCAGCAGCGTATACCCGTCCCCGAATCAGCCCCAGCATTTT. Translation gives CASSVYPSPNQPQHF.

V and J are TRBV28 and TRBJ2-7, with TRBD2 matching 11 bases. Germline V lookup: CDR1 MDHEN, CDR2 SYDVKM. The J segment lost 3 bases and the V segment lost 6 bases, leaving 10 bases of the junction unmatched. The length of the CDR3 is 16 residues. CDR3 sequence reads: CASRPTTSGTFYEQYF. CDR3 nucleotide sequence: TGTGCCAGCAGACCCACGACTAGCGGGACTTTCTACGAGCAGTACTTC.

This clonotype has at least ten counts. Here the CDR3 reads CASSYRSLYNEQFF. DNA for the CDR3: TGTGCCAGCAGTTACCGTAGCCTTTACAATGAGCAGTTCTTC. The chain has TRBV6-2 or TRBV6-3 and TRBJ2-1; D uncertain. The CDR3 contains 14 residues. Looked up from germline, CDR1 is MNHEY and CDR2 is SVGEGT. Deletions cut 2 bases from V and 4 bases from J, with 9 bases between.

This clonotype was detected only a few times. The V gene is TRBV6-4, the J gene TRBJ1-2; 8 bases match TRBD1. This CDR3 region has 13 residues. Trimming took 6 bases from V and 4 from J; bases not matched to a gene: 4. Germline loops: CDR1 MRHNA, CDR2 SNTAGT. CDR3: CASRLDRAYGYTF. The CDR3 bases are TGTGCCAGCAGATTGGACAGGGCCTATGGCTACACCTTC.

Comment on this clonotype: A much larger clonotype is one base distant, so this may be a read error. The chain combines TRBV20-1 with TRBJ2-7; no firm D call. In germline, CDR1 is DFQATT, CDR2 SNEGSKA (reference sequence). The CDR3 length is 12 residues. CDR3: CSAKRAAYERYF. CDR3 sequence (DNA): TGCAGTGCTAAACGGGCCGCCTACGAGCGGTACTTC.

This clonotype was observed a few times. The chain is built from TRBV29-1 and TRBJ2-2, with D possibly TRBD2 on 6 matching bases. The CDR3 has 14 residues. CDR1 SQVTM and CDR2 ANQGSEA come from the germline V gene. The V end lost 5 bases, the J end lost 1 base, and 11 bases lay between the germline ends. CDR3 in DNA: TGCAGCGTTCTCGGGACTCTGAACACCGGGGAGCTGTTTTTT. Translation: CSVLGTLNTGELFF.

The V and J genes are TRBV6-1 and TRBJ2-3; 11 positions agree with TRBD2. The length of the CDR3 is 17 residues. Germline V lookup: CDR1 MNHNS, CDR2 SASEGT. J was trimmed by 2 bases and V by 6 bases; bases with no gene match: 10. The CDR3 region has the DNA TGTGCCAGCAGAATATTACTAGCGGGAGAATCCACAGATACGCAGTATTTT. Amino acid sequence: CASRILLAGESTDTQYF.